This T cell receptor (beta chain) was documented in a study of cytomegalovirus exposure and HLA in healthy donors. General observations from the study: Earlier findings revealed that most TCR beta V segments proved productive either about 87% or about 30% of the time.

From germline, CDR1 is SGHRS and CDR2 YFSETQ. The CDR3 has 15 residues. With 3 bases clipped from V and 6 bases from J, the junction kept 8 bases outside the gene matches. Worth noting for this clone: Its antigen is currently unknown.

The PCR made use of 60 Vbeta and 13 Jbeta primers. The method was immunoSEQ multiplex PCR; TCRdb's version includes in-frame clones alone and lacks a portion of them. This table has roughly 160,000 clones, 73% appearing once. The clonotype comes from a woman younger than 35 in good health and CMV-seropositive. The V gene is TRBV5-1, the J gene TRBJ1-4, with TRBD1 identical over 7 bases. The sequencing input was PBMCs. CDR3 sequence (DNA): TGCGCCAGCAGCTCCCAGGGGGTCGTCCATGAAAAACTGTTTTTT. Residues: CASSSQGVVHEKLFF.